Presented here are 16 T cell receptor beta chains from one specimen sequenced in a study of blood T cell repertoires in COVID-19. The data were produced by immunoSEQ multiplex PCR, yet TCRdb's version contains in-frame clones alone and is incomplete. Here the sample spans 90,000 to 150,000 clones, 85% being singletons. The sequencing input was peripheral blood. These receptor sequences come from an elderly man with acute or convalescent COVID-19.

The chain combines TRBV6-6 with TRBJ2-2; D call uncertain. The CDR3 has 16 amino acids. V dropped 2 bases and J dropped 0 bases, with 10 bases sitting between them. CDR1 MNHNY and CDR2 SVGAGI come from the germline V gene (reference sequence). CDR3 nucleotide sequence: TGTGCCAGCAGTTACCTCATGACACCGAACACCGGGGAGCTGTTTTTT. This codes for CASSYLMTPNTGELFF.

The V gene is TRBV28, the J gene TRBJ1-3, with a tentative D call TRBD1 (5 bases). The ends were cut back, 3 bases at V and 0 bases at J, with 6 bases in the middle. The CDR3 length is 14 residues. CDR1 is MDHEN and CDR2 is SYDVKM in the germline V gene. As DNA, the CDR3 is TGTGCCAGCAGTTTTCAGGGCTCTGGAAACACCATATATTTT. This translates into CASSFQGSGNTIYF.

The V gene is TRBV12-3 or TRBV12-4, the J gene TRBJ1-2; TRBD1 agrees at 7 bases. The junction had 7 bases not matched to a gene; V was cut back by 4 bases and J by 8 bases. This CDR3 has 13 amino acids. This chain's CDR3 is CASSWRGRLGYTF. The CDR3 nucleotides read TGTGCCAGCAGTTGGAGGGGGCGCTTAGGCTACACCTTC.

The gene calls are TRBV20-1 and TRBJ2-1; 8 bases line up with TRBD2. The CDR3 totals 15 residues. CDR1 is DFQATT, CDR2 SNEGSKA, per germline (reference sequence). Trimming at V came to 3 bases and at J to 8 bases, leaving 12 bases not matched to a gene. CDR3 sequence (DNA): TGCAGTGCTAGTCCTCTGACGGGGGGGCCCGATGAGCAGTTCTTC. Protein: CSASPLTGGPDEQFF.

J is TRBJ1-2 and V is TRBV18, with a weak D call TRBD1 (6 bases). Germline values: CDR1 KGHSH, CDR2 LQKENI. The length of the CDR3 is 13 residues. Trimming removed 3 bases at V and 8 bases at J, with 13 bases between. CDR3 residues: CASSPMGAWGYTF. CDR3 in DNA: TGTGCCAGCTCACCGATGGGGGCTTGGGGCTACACCTTC.

This clone was detected once. The chain is built from TRBV12-5 and TRBJ1-2; no clear D gene. CDR1 and CDR2 (germline): LGHNT, FRNRAP. This CDR3 has 11 amino acids. V lost 6 bases and J lost 8, with 10 bases in between. The CDR3 is CASGSGLGYTF. Written as DNA, the CDR3 is TGTGCTAGTGGCTCGGGTCTAGGCTACACCTTC.

The CDR3, as DNA: TGTGCCAGCAGCTTAAGCCGGGAGGGGCTCTCCTACAATGAGCAGTTCTTC. Amino acid sequence: CASSLSREGLSYNEQFF. V is TRBV7-8 and J is TRBJ2-1; 8 nucleotides match TRBD2. This CDR3 is built from 17 residues. V lost 2 bases, J lost 0 bases, and 6 bases stayed unmatched. Looked up from germline, CDR1 is SGHVS and CDR2 is FQNEAQ. The full variable domain, completed using reference TRBV7-8 and TRBJ2-1, is GAGVSQSPRYKVAKRGQDVALRCDPISGHVSLFWYQQALGQGPEFLTYFQNEAQLDKSGLPSDRFFAERPEGSVSTLKIQRTQQEDSAVYLCASSLSREGLSYNEQFFGPGTRLTVL.

The chain couples TRBV6-5 to TRBJ2-1; D gene uncertain. V was trimmed by 2 bases and J by 6 bases, leaving 8 bases between them. The length of the CDR3 is 13 residues. Germline values: CDR1 MNHEY, CDR2 SVGAGI. As DNA, the CDR3 is TGTGCCAGCAGTTACCCTCCTAGCAATGAGCAGTTCTTC. Its translation is CASSYPPSNEQFF.

The V call is TRBV28, the J call TRBJ2-1, with 9 bases identical to TRBD2. V was clipped by 5 bases and J by 6 bases; unmatched bases: 20. Germline lookup yields CDR1 MDHEN and CDR2 SYDVKM. The CDR3 is 19 residues long. The DNA of the CDR3 is TGTGCCAGCAGTACCGTCGCGCGGGAGGGCGGTAGGGGCCTCAATGAGCAGTTCTTC. It translates to CASSTVAREGGRGLNEQFF.

The chain joins TRBV10-3 to TRBJ2-7; 8 nucleotides align to TRBD1. Trimming cost V 3 bases and J 5 bases; bases outside gene matches: 3. This CDR3 comprises 13 residues. From germline, CDR1 is ENHRY and CDR2 SYGVKD. The CDR3 loop is CAISETGGDEQYF. The CDR3 coding sequence is TGTGCCATCAGTGAAACAGGGGGAGACGAGCAGTACTTC.

V is TRBV5-1 and J is TRBJ1-1; weak D call: TRBD1 (6 bases). CDR1 SGHRS and CDR2 YFSETQ come from the germline V gene. Trimming stripped 3 bases from V and 3 bases from J, with 12 bases between. This CDR3 contains 14 residues. The CDR3: CASSSTDRYTEAFF. CDR3 nucleotides: TGCGCCAGCAGCTCTACAGACAGGTACACTGAAGCTTTCTTT. Supplemented by reference TRBV5-1 and TRBJ1-1, the full variable domain reads KAGVTQTPRYLIKTRGQQVTLSCSPISGHRSVSWYQQTPGQGLQFLFEYFSETQRNKGNFPGRFSGRQFSNSRSEMNVSTLELGDSALYLCASSSTDRYTEAFFGQGTRLTVV.

This chain connects TRBV10-3 to TRBJ1-1, with D maybe TRBD1 (5 bases). Germline loops: CDR1 ENHRY, CDR2 SYGVKD. Trimming took off 3 bases at V and 10 bases at J, with 12 bases between the two ends. The CDR3 loop spans 12 amino acids. The CDR3 sequence: CAISDPSGGAFF. The CDR3 bases are TGTGCCATCAGTGATCCATCGGGGGGAGCTTTCTTT.

The rearrangement uses TRBV5-1 and TRBJ2-1, with D possibly TRBD2 on 7 matching bases. Germline assignment: CDR1 SGHRS and CDR2 YFSETQ. Trimming removed 6 bases at V and 10 bases at J, with 20 bases between. CDR3 length equals 14 residues. In DNA, the CDR3 is TGCGCCAGCAAGTCGGGGGGCGGGAAGGGAGAGCAGTTCTTC. Protein: CASKSGGGKGEQFF.

V gene TRBV18 combines with J gene TRBJ1-1, with D uncertain. The V and J ends lost 4 bases and 4 bases respectively, with 19 bases between them. The CDR3 consists of 16 residues. Per the germline V gene, CDR1 is KGHSH and CDR2 is LQKENI. In DNA form, the CDR3 reads TGTGCCAGCTCACTCCAGATGGTGAGGGATGGCACTGAAGCTTTCTTT. It codes for CASSLQMVRDGTEAFF.

This chain connects TRBV5-1 to TRBJ1-1; 7 nucleotides align to TRBD1. In germline, CDR1 is SGHRS, CDR2 YFSETQ. The CDR3 is made up of 13 amino acids. V gave up 3 bases and J gave up 5 bases; unmatched junction bases: 4. CDR3 DNA sequence: TGCGCCAGCAGCTCGGGACAGAGGACTGAAGCTTTCTTT. Translating gives CASSSGQRTEAFF.

This clone was seen only a few times. The gene calls are TRBV7-9 and TRBJ1-1; D remains unclear. CDR3 length: 11 amino acids. Germline V gene sequence: CDR1 SEHNR, CDR2 FQNEAQ (reference sequence). With 7 bases removed from V and 7 bases from J, the gap between germline ends came to 10 bases. CDR3 loop: CASTPAGEAFF. The CDR3 nucleotides are TGTGCCAGCACCCCCGCAGGTGAAGCTTTCTTT.